These T cell receptor beta chains were read from a single sample in a study of blood T cell repertoires in COVID-19. The table came from immunoSEQ multiplex PCR; TCRdb's copy has only in-frame clones and leaves some out. The top ten hold roughly 2.9% of the sample, which has about 180,000 clones, 86% seen once. Sample: peripheral blood. These receptors originate from a woman aged 25 to 39 with active or convalescent COVID-19. The CDR3 runs from the conserved cysteine through the conserved F or W. The order of the fields is V gene, J gene, CDR3 length, clone size, D gene, CDR3 DNA, CDR3 protein. A D gene is named only where the DNA matches it firmly. Some rows mark clone size as missing; the rest say once, few, many or name a class of expanded clone.

TRBV7-9	TRBJ1-5	11	.	.	TGTGCCAGCAGCGCCCAGGGGCCCCAGCATTTT	CASSAQGPQHF
TRBV24-1	TRBJ2-1	15	.	TRBD2	TGTGCCACCAGTGATTTACCTGGACTAGACAATGAGCAGTTCTTC	CATSDLPGLDNEQFF
TRBV19	TRBJ1-5	15	.	.	TGTGCCAGTAGTATAGGACATTATAGCAATCAGCCCCAGCATTTT	CASSIGHYSNQPQHF
TRBV6-1	TRBJ1-2	16	.	.	TGTGCCAGCAGTGCCTTTCAGAGGTTGGGTAACTATGGCTACACCTTC	CASSAFQRLGNYGYTF
TRBV2	TRBJ2-7	12	.	.	TGTGCCAGCAGTGTCGAGGGTTACGAGCAGTACTTC	CASSVEGYEQYF
TRBV28	TRBJ1-6	14	.	TRBD1	TGTGCCAGCAGCCCAGGACAGGGGCCGCGGGCCCTCCACTTT	CASSPGQGPRALHF
TRBV5-1	TRBJ1-1	13	.	.	TGCGCCAGCAGTTCAGGGTTAGGGACTGAAGCTTTCTTT	CASSSGLGTEAFF
TRBV14	TRBJ2-4	15	few	TRBD1	TGTGCCAGCAGCCAAGAGCCGGGACAGCAAAACATTCAGTACTTC	CASSQEPGQQNIQYF
TRBV14	TRBJ2-3	15	.	TRBD2	TGTGCCAGCAGCCCATTAGCGGGAGTGGCAGATACGCAGTATTTT	CASSPLAGVADTQYF
TRBV6-5	TRBJ1-5	13	.	.	TGTGCCAGCACGGAGCTAATGGAGCAGCCCCAGCATTTT	CASTELMEQPQHF
TRBV11-2	TRBJ2-3	17	.	.	TGTGCCAGCAGCTTAGGTAGTGGGCGGGGCCCCAGAGATACGCAGTATTTT	CASSLGSGRGPRDTQYF
TRBV14	TRBJ1-3	15	.	.	TGTGCCAGCAGCCTTACAGGGTCGGAAGGAAACACCATATATTTT	CASSLTGSEGNTIYF
TRBV7-6	TRBJ2-3	16	medium-sized	TRBD1	TGTGCCAGCAGCGGAGGAGGGACAGGGGGTAGAGATACGCAGTATTTT	CASSGGGTGGRDTQYF
TRBV18	TRBJ1-4	14	.	.	TGTGCCAGCTCACCACAGGGGGGGAATGAAAAACTGTTTTTT	CASSPQGGNEKLFF
TRBV3-1/TRBV3-2	TRBJ1-2	13	.	TRBD1	TGTGCCAGCAGCTCACACAGGGGAGGAGGCTACACCTTC	CASSSHRGGGYTF
TRBV11-3	TRBJ1-1	16	few	.	TGTGCCAGCAGCTTAGCAGGTCCAGGGGCGAACACTGAAGCTTTCTTT	CASSLAGPGANTEAFF
TRBV5-1	TRBJ2-2	16	.	.	TGCGCCAGCAGCTTACAACAGGTGTCGGACACCGGGGAGCTGTTTTTT	CASSLQQVSDTGELFF
TRBV28	TRBJ1-6	14	.	.	TGTGCCAGCAGTTTGGGGGGGTGGAATTCACCCCTCCACTTT	CASSLGGWNSPLHF
TRBV5-1	TRBJ1-2	14	once	.	TGCGCCAGCAGCTTGTCTGCGGGGAGTTATGGCTACACCTTC	CASSLSAGSYGYTF
TRBV11-2	TRBJ1-4	15	.	TRBD1	TGTGCCAGCAGCGTGGGACAGGGGGCGCTGGAAAAACTGTTTTTT	CASSVGQGALEKLFF
TRBV19	TRBJ1-6	13	.	.	TGTGCCAGTAGTAGTTCGGTTGGTTCACCCCTCCACTTT	CASSSSVGSPLHF
TRBV7-9	TRBJ2-1	15	.	.	TGTGCCAGCGGAGAAGTAGGGAGTTCCTACAATGAGCAGTTCTTC	CASGEVGSSYNEQFF
TRBV2	TRBJ2-3	14	few	.	TGTGCCAGCAGTGAAGTGGTAGTCACAGATACGCAGTATTTT	CASSEVVVTDTQYF
TRBV6-6	TRBJ2-4	13	.	.	TGTGCCAGCACGACAGGAAGGGAAAACATTCAGTACTTC	CASTTGRENIQYF
TRBV2	TRBJ1-4	14	.	TRBD1	TGTGCCAGCTCCGACAGGGGCTTAAGGGAAAAACTGTTTTTT	CASSDRGLREKLFF
TRBV15	TRBJ1-5	13	.	TRBD1	TGTGCCACCAGCAGGACAGGGGTCCAGCCCCAGCATTTT	CATSRTGVQPQHF
TRBV13	TRBJ2-3	15	.	.	TGTGCCAGCAGCTTAGACGCGAACGGAGCAGATACGCAGTATTTT	CASSLDANGADTQYF
TRBV18	TRBJ1-2	12	.	.	TGTGCCAGCTCACCAGAGCATTTGGGCTACACCTTC	CASSPEHLGYTF
TRBV15	TRBJ2-1	21	.	TRBD2	TGTGCCACCAGCAGGGAAAACCTCGGGACTAGCGGGAGTAGCTCCTACAATGAGCAGTTCTTC	CATSRENLGTSGSSSYNEQFF
TRBV4-2	TRBJ2-5	18	.	TRBD2	TGTGCCAGCAGCGCCGGACTAGCGGGAGGGCTTTATTGGGAGACCCAGTACTTC	CASSAGLAGGLYWETQYF
TRBV10-2	TRBJ2-2	14	.	.	TGCGCCAGCACTGGGGGGAGGAACACCGGGGAGCTGTTTTTT	CASTGGRNTGELFF
TRBV2	TRBJ1-2	13	.	TRBD1	TGTGCCAGCAGTGGGGGGACAGCTATAGGCTACACCTTC	CASSGGTAIGYTF
TRBV29-1	TRBJ1-3	12	.	.	TGCAGCGTGCGGACAGTAGGAAACACCATATATTTT	CSVRTVGNTIYF
TRBV6-6	TRBJ1-4	13	.	.	TGTGCCAGCAGTGGGGGGGGAGGGGAAAAACTGTTTTTT	CASSGGGGEKLFF
TRBV19	TRBJ2-1	15	.	.	TGTGCCACCGCGAGCGGACAGTTTTCCTACAATGAGCAGTTCTTC	CATASGQFSYNEQFF
TRBV28	TRBJ2-1	17	.	TRBD2	TGTGCCAGCAGCGCTAAGTTAGCGGGAGGGCCGGGGAATGAGCAGTTCTTC	CASSAKLAGGPGNEQFF
TRBV6-2/TRBV6-3	TRBJ1-2	15	once	.	TGTGCCAGCAGTTACTCGCGGGGTTTCGGCTATGGCTACACCTTC	CASSYSRGFGYGYTF
TRBV11-3	TRBJ2-5	14	.	.	TGTGCCAGCAGTAGGCTAGCGACCGAAGAGACCCAGTACTTC	CASSRLATEETQYF
TRBV5-1	TRBJ1-6	16	.	TRBD1	TGCGCCAGCAGCTTGGCCGTGGACAGGAATAATTCACCCCTCCACTTT	CASSLAVDRNNSPLHF
TRBV25-1	TRBJ2-7	15	.	.	TGTGCCAGCAGTGACCATCAGGGAGGCTCCTACGAGCAGTACTTC	CASSDHQGGSYEQYF
TRBV19	TRBJ1-5	12	.	.	TGTGCCAGTAGTAGACAGGATCAGCCCCAGCATTTT	CASSRQDQPQHF
TRBV18	TRBJ1-2	14	.	.	TGTGCCAGCTCACTGCCCGAGGCGTCGGGTGGCTACACCTTC	CASSLPEASGGYTF
TRBV6-5	TRBJ2-4	13	.	.	TGTGCCAGCAATTACGACAGGCTGAACATTCAGTACTTC	CASNYDRLNIQYF
TRBV13	TRBJ1-2	9	.	.	TGTGCCAGCACCCCTGTCTACACCTTC	CASTPVYTF
TRBV28	TRBJ1-1	14	.	.	TGTGCCAGCAGTTTTGGGGGGCGGGAGACTGAAGCTTTCTTT	CASSFGGRETEAFF
TRBV28	TRBJ1-4	15	.	.	TGTGCCAGCTACTCCGGGGGGGGTGAGCAAGAAAAACTGTTTTTT	CASYSGGGEQEKLFF
TRBV27	TRBJ2-7	13	.	.	TGTGCCAGCAGTTGGCAGGGAGGCTACGAGCAGTACTTC	CASSWQGGYEQYF
TRBV11-2	TRBJ2-5	15	.	.	TGTGCCAGCAGCTTAGATGGTACAGGGAAAGAGACCCAGTACTTC	CASSLDGTGKETQYF
TRBV5-1	TRBJ2-2	16	.	TRBD2	TGCGCCAGCAGCCCCGGGACTAGCGGGGTGACCGGGGAGCTGTTTTTT	CASSPGTSGVTGELFF
TRBV3-1/TRBV3-2	TRBJ2-5	13	.	.	TGTGCCAGCAGCCAAAACGGAGAGGGGACCCAGTACTTC	CASSQNGEGTQYF
TRBV15	TRBJ2-2	15	.	TRBD2	TGTGCCACCAGCCGTCTAGCGGGAGCGGGCGGGGAGCTGTTTTTT	CATSRLAGAGGELFF
TRBV19	TRBJ1-5	16	.	TRBD1	TGTGCCAGTAGTATAACGGGACAGGGGGACAATCAGCCCCAGCATTTT	CASSITGQGDNQPQHF
TRBV11-1	TRBJ1-2	13	.	.	TGTGCCAGCAGCTTAGTTGGGGGCAATGGCTACACCTTC	CASSLVGGNGYTF